A single sample is the source of the 14 T cell receptor beta chains below, sequenced in a study of early T cells in non-severe SARS-CoV-2 infection. MiXCR, run by TCRdb on the 5' RACE reads, gives a single entry per CDR3 protein. The sample lists 62,000 or so distinct CDR3 sequences, approximately 9.3% occurring once. What was sequenced was whole blood. The receptors here all came from an adult who was a healthcare worker with PCR-confirmed SARS-CoV-2 infection or an uninfected control (not recorded which).

The sample holds a few counts of this clonotype. The rearrangement uses TRBV9 and TRBJ1-1, with D tentatively TRBD1 (5 bases). Germline V gives CDR1 SGDLS, CDR2 YYNGEE. CDR3 size: 15 residues. Trimming took 0 bases from V and 0 from J, leaving 9 bases between them. The CDR3 protein is CASSVDQGLNTEAFF. The CDR3 DNA reads as TGTGCCAGCAGCGTAGATCAGGGCCTGAACACTGAAGCTTTCTTT.

This clonotype was recorded a few times. V and J are TRBV9 and TRBJ1-1, with a tentative D call TRBD1 (5 bases). Trimming stripped 4 bases from V and 0 bases from J, with 19 bases between. This CDR3 is 17 amino acids long. Germline lookup yields CDR1 SGDLS and CDR2 YYNGEE. The CDR3 sequence: CASSPRGTVFMNTEAFF. The DNA of the CDR3 is TGTGCCAGCAGCCCCAGAGGGACGGTTTTCATGAACACTGAAGCTTTCTTT.

The CDR3 loop is CSAPLGGPGGELFF. The DNA of the CDR3 is TGCAGTGCCCCGCTAGGGGGGCCGGGCGGGGAGCTGTTTTTT. V is TRBV20-1 and J is TRBJ2-2; D possibly matches TRBD1 or TRBD2 (6 bases each). Between the trimmed V and J ends, which lost 6 bases and 7 bases, there was a span of 18 bases. CDR3 length equals 14 residues. The V gene's germline CDR1 is DFQATT and CDR2 SNEGSKA (reference sequence).

This clonotype was seen repeatedly, ten times or more. The rearrangement links TRBV12-3 or TRBV12-4 to TRBJ2-1; TRBD2 matches 9 bases. The V and J ends lost 3 bases and 9 bases, in that order; junction bases with no gene match: 9. CDR3 size: 15 residues. The CDR3 spells CASSFETSGRGEQFF. CDR3 in DNA: TGTGCCAGCAGTTTTGAGACTAGCGGCAGGGGTGAGCAGTTCTTC.

The chain links TRBV2 to TRBJ1-5, with 9 nucleotides matching TRBD1. Trimming cost V 6 bases and J 4 bases; bases outside gene matches: 7. The CDR3 covers 15 residues. Germline V CDR1 and CDR2: SNHLY, FYNNEI. The CDR3 region is CASRIRQGVNQPQHF. In nucleotides, the CDR3 is TGTGCCAGCAGGATAAGACAGGGGGTGAATCAGCCCCAGCATTTT.

This clonotype was observed a few times. This chain links TRBV24-1 with TRBJ2-2; D not certain. Trimming removed 4 bases at V and 4 bases at J, with 9 bases between. The CDR3 loop spans 14 amino acids. Germline CDR1 KGHDR, CDR2 SFDVKD. The CDR3, as DNA: TGTGCCACCAGTGAACTCGGTGGCACCGGGGAGCTGTTTTTT. Translation gives CATSELGGTGELFF.

This clonotype was seen only a few times. V usage is TRBV5-6 and J usage is TRBJ2-5; D gene unclear. The V and J ends lost 3 bases and 7 bases respectively, with 10 bases between them. Germline assignment: CDR1 SGHDT and CDR2 YYEEEE. The length of the CDR3 is 12 residues. The CDR3 DNA sequence: TGTGCCAGCAGCTACGACGAAGGGACCCAGTACTTC. Translated: CASSYDEGTQYF. The variable domain in full, with the rest retrieved from reference TRBV5-6 and TRBJ2-5, is DAGVTQSPTHLIKTRGQQVTLRCSPKSGHDTVSWYQQALGQGPQFIFQYYEEEERQRGNFPDRFSGHQFPNYSSELNVNALLLGDSALYLCASSYDEGTQYFGPGTRLLVL.

This clonotype turned up a few times. The chain couples TRBV7-9 to TRBJ2-7; no reliable D call. This CDR3 region has 10 residues. The V and J ends lost 5 bases and 7 bases respectively, with 6 bases between them. CDR1 and CDR2 (germline): SEHNR, FQNEAQ (reference sequence). DNA of the CDR3: TGTGCCAGCAGCGGGGTTGAGCAGTACGTC. This gives the protein CASSGVEQYV.

The chain employs TRBV5-4 and TRBJ2-5; TRBD2 might be the D (9 bases). V lost 3 bases and J lost 5, with 17 bases in between. CDR1 is SGHNT, CDR2 YYREEE, per germline (reference sequence). The CDR3 spans 15 residues. CDR3 DNA sequence: TGTGCCAGCAGCTACAGGGGGACTAGCCGGGAGACCCAGTACTTC. It specifies CASSYRGTSRETQYF.

This clonotype came up a few times. The rearrangement joins TRBV4-2 to TRBJ2-3; 7 bases fit TRBD1. Trimming took 3 bases from V and 6 from J; bases not matched to a gene: 6. The germline gives CDR1 LGHNA, CDR2 YNFKEQ. The CDR3 covers 14 residues. This CDR3 reads CASSQEGGWDTQYF. Written as DNA, the CDR3 is TGTGCCAGCAGCCAGGAAGGGGGCTGGGATACGCAGTATTTT.

This clonotype has just a few counts. CDR3: CSVEDRLGGSGTQYF. Written as DNA, the CDR3 is TGCAGCGTTGAAGATCGATTAGGGGGGAGCGGGACCCAGTACTTC. V and J are TRBV29-1 and TRBJ2-5; D might be TRBD1 or TRBD2, each matching 6 bases. CDR1 SQVTM and CDR2 ANQGSEA come from the germline V gene. V was pared by 0 bases and J by 7 bases, with 18 bases between. The CDR3 contains 15 residues. Complete variable domain (other parts from reference TRBV29-1 and TRBJ2-5): SAVISQKPSRDICQRGTSLTIQCQVDSQVTMMFWYRQQPGQSLTLIATANQGSEATYESGFVIDKFPISRPNLTFSTLTVSNMSPEDSSIYLCSVEDRLGGSGTQYFGPGTRLLVL.

The rearrangement uses TRBV3-1 and TRBJ2-2; 9 bases agree with TRBD2. This CDR3 is built from 14 residues. Germline assignment: CDR1 LGHDT and CDR2 YNNKEL (reference sequence). After removal of 7 bases from V and 7 bases from J, the junction contained 7 bases not matched to a gene. This CDR3 is CASNRGGADGELFF. CDR3 DNA: TGTGCCAGCAACCGCGGGGGGGCCGACGGGGAGCTGTTTTTT.

This chain's CDR3 is CASFTGQRANTGELFF. CDR3 DNA: TGTGCCAGTTTTACGGGACAGCGAGCGAACACCGGGGAGCTGTTTTTT. The V and J genes are TRBV12-3 or TRBV12-4 and TRBJ2-2; 7 bases are shared with TRBD1. The CDR3 extends over 16 amino acids. The V gene end was trimmed by 9 bases and the J gene end by 0 bases; junction bases not matched to a gene: 10.

This clonotype came up a few times. A junction boundary mismatches the germline segment, possibly from a read error. V and J are TRBV2 and TRBJ2-5; 8 bases are a match to TRBD2. CDR3 size: 15 residues. Germline V gene lookup returns CDR1 SNHLY and CDR2 FYNNEI. Here the CDR3 reads CASTEQRGNQETQYF. The CDR3 bases are TGTGCCAGCACTGAACAGCGGGGGAACCAAGAGACCCAGTACTTC.